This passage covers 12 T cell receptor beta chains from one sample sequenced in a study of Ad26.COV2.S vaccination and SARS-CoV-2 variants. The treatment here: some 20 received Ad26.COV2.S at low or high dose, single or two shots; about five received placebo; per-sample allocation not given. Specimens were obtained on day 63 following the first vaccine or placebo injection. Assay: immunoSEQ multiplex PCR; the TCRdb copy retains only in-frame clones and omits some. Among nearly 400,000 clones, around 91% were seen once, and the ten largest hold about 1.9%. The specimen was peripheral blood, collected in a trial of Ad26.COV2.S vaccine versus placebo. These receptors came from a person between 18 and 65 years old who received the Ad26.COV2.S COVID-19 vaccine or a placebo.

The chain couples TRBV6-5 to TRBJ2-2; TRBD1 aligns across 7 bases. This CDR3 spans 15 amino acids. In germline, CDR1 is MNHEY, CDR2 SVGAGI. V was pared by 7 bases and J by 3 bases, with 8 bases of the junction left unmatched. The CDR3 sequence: CASKTGASYTGELFF. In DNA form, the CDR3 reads TGTGCCAGCAAAACAGGGGCGAGTTACACCGGGGAGCTGTTTTTT.

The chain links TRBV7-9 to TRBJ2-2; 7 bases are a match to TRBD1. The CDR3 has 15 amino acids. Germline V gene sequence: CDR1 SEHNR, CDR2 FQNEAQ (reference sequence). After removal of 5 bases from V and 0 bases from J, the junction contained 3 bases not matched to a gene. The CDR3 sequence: CASSLGQANTGELFF. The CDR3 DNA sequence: TGTGCCAGCAGCCTAGGACAGGCGAACACCGGGGAGCTGTTTTTT.

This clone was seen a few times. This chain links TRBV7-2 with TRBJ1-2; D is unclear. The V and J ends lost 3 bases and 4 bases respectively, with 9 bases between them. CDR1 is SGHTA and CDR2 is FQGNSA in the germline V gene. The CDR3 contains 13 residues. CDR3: CASSFIMSYGYTF. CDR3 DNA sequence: TGTGCCAGCAGCTTTATAATGAGCTATGGCTACACCTTC.

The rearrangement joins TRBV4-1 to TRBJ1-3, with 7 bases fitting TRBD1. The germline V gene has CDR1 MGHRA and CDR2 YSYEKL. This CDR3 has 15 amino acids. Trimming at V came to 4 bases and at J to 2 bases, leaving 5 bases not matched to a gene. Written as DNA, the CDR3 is TGCGCCAGCAGCCTAGAGACAGGGACTGGAAACACCATATATTTT. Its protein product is CASSLETGTGNTIYF.

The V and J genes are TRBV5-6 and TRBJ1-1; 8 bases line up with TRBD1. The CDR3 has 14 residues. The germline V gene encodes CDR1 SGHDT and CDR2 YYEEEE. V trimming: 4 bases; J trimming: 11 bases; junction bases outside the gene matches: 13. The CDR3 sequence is CASSPGGSSARAFF. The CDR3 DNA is TGTGCCAGCAGCCCAGGGGGCTCATCGGCTCGGGCTTTCTTT.

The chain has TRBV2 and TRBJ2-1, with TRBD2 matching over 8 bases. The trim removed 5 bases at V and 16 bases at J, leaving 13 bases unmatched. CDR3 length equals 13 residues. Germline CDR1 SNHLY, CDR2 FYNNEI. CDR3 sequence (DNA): TGTGCCAGCAGTCCTGCGACCGGGACTAGATCCTTCTTC. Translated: CASSPATGTRSFF.

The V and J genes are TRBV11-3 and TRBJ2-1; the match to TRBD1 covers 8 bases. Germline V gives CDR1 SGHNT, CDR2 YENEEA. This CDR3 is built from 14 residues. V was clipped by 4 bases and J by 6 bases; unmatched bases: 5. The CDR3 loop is CASSSTGVGNEQFF. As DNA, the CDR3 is TGTGCCAGCAGCTCGACAGGGGTGGGCAATGAGCAGTTCTTC.

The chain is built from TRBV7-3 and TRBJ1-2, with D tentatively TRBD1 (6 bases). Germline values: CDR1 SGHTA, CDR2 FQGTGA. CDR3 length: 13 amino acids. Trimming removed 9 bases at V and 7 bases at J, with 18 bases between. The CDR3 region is CARPPKGGGGYTF. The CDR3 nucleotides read TGTGCCAGACCCCCGAAGGGGGGTGGTGGCTACACCTTC.

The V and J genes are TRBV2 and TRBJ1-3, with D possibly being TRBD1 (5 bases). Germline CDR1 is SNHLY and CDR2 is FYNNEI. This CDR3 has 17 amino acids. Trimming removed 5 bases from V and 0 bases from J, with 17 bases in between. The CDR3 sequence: CASSQSEGRSSGNTIYF. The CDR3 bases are TGTGCCAGCAGTCAATCTGAGGGACGGAGCTCTGGAAACACCATATATTTT.

CDR3 coding DNA: TGTGCCAGCAGCTATCGACAGAACACTGAAGCTTTCTTT. Its translation: CASSYRQNTEAFF. The chain recombines TRBV5-4 with TRBJ1-1; D gene ambiguous. Trimming cost V 3 bases and J 1 base, with 7 bases left between them. Per the germline V gene, CDR1 is SGHNT and CDR2 is YYREEE (reference sequence). The CDR3 contains 13 residues.

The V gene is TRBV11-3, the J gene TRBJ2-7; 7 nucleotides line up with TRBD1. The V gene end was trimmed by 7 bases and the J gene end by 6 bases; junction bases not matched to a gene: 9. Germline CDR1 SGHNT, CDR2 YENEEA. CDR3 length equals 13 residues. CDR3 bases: TGTGCCAGCACGAAACAGGGGTTGGGCGAGCAGTACTTC. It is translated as CASTKQGLGEQYF.

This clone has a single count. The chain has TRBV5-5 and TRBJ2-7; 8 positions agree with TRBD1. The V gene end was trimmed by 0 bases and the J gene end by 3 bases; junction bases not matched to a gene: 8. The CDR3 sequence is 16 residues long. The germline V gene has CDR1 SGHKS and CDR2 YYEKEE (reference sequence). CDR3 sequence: CASSLEGTGGIYEQYF. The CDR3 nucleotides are TGTGCCAGCAGCTTGGAGGGGACAGGAGGCATCTACGAGCAGTACTTC.